This T cell receptor beta chain was identified during a study of radiation and T cells in renal cell carcinoma. After removal of 4 bases from V and 1 base from J, the junction contained 14 bases not matched to a gene. The CDR3 extends over 17 amino acids. CDR1 and CDR2 from the germline V gene are GTSNPN and SVGIG (reference sequence). Points on this clone: The antigen remains unidentified.

Study-wide points: From baseline, blood top tumor clonotypes peaked at 2 weeks post-radiation.

The table came from immunoSEQ multiplex PCR; TCRdb's copy has only in-frame clones and leaves some out. Among some 46,000 clones listed, 80% to 85% were seen once. Described time point: blood 4 weeks post-SBRT, at nephrectomy. Treatment denoted: 15 Gy SBRT to primary tumor, nephrectomy 4 weeks later. Nephrectomy followed 15 Gy stereotactic body radiation by 4 weeks. The clonotype originates from a woman in her seventies with renal cell carcinoma. This material consisted of blood, taken from a patient whose treatment included radiotherapy and nephrectomy. The rearrangement links TRBV30 to TRBJ1-1; TRBD1 matches at 8 bases. The CDR3 sequence: CAWIHPYQGAGNTEAFF. In nucleotides, the CDR3 is TGTGCCTGGATTCACCCCTATCAGGGGGCGGGGAACACTGAAGCTTTCTTT. Supplemented by reference TRBV30 and TRBJ1-1, the full variable domain reads SQTIHQWPATLVQPVGSPLSLECTVEGTSNPNLYWYRQAAGRGLQLLFYSVGIGQISSEVPQNLSASRPQDRQFILSSKKLLLSDSGFYLCAWIHPYQGAGNTEAFFGQGTRLTVV.